This note documents a single T cell receptor (beta chain) sequence. The treatment denotes: about 20 received Ad26.COV2.S at low or high dose, single or two shots; several received placebo; per-sample allocation not given. Sampling happened 63 days after the first vaccine or placebo injection. TCRdb keeps only in-frame clones here, not all; method: immunoSEQ multiplex PCR. The table has about 440,000 clones, 90% seen once. This specimen comes from a study of Ad26.COV2.S vaccination and SARS-CoV-2 variants. The V and J ends lost 0 bases and 6 bases respectively, with 15 bases between them. The CDR3 has 16 amino acids. Germline values: CDR1 SGDLS, CDR2 YYNGEE.

V usage is TRBV9 and J usage is TRBJ2-2; D may be TRBD2 (7 bases). Sequences were derived from peripheral blood, sampled in a trial of Ad26.COV2.S vaccine versus placebo. The TCR sequence derives from a person between 18 and 65 years old who received the Ad26.COV2.S COVID-19 vaccine or a placebo. The DNA of the CDR3 is TGTGCCAGCAGCGTAGGCGGGGGCGCACTCGCCGGGGAGCTGTTTTTT. The encoded protein is CASSVGGGALAGELFF. Using reference TRBV9 and TRBJ2-2 for the parts outside the CDR3, the full variable domain is DSGVTQTPKHLITATGQRVTLRCSPRSGDLSVYWYQQSLDQGLQFLIQYYNGEERAKGNILERFSAQQFPDLHSELNLSSLELGDSALYFCASSVGGGALAGELFFGEGSRLTVL.